This TCR beta chain was recorded in a study of cytomegalovirus exposure and HLA in healthy donors. Both 60 Vbeta primers and 13 Jbeta primers went into the PCR. Profiling relied on immunoSEQ multiplex PCR, and the TCRdb table lists in-frame clones only, not all of them. The sample includes about 180,000 clones, 80% of them seen just once. Study-level points and caveats: Sequencing likely generated an artifact that appeared as a cluster of highly shared sequence variants. Immune exposure was documented only through CMV serostatus.

As to this clone: What it binds is unknown.

CDR3 length: 13 residues. Per germline, CDR1 MNHEY and CDR2 SMNVEV (reference sequence). V was trimmed by 5 bases and J by 8 bases, leaving 15 bases between them. Sequences were obtained from PBMCs. This TCR was recovered from a girl between 5 and 17 years old in good health and CMV-seropositive. The chain is built from TRBV27 and TRBJ1-2; D perhaps matches TRBD1 (5 bases). The CDR3 reads CASSPRFGGGYTF. The CDR3 nucleotides read TGTGCCAGCAGTCCTCGCTTTGGGGGGGGCTACACCTTC.